The T cell receptor beta chain under discussion was sequenced for a study of beta chain features in type 1 diabetes. Points from the study as a whole: Among patients with Type 1 diabetes, TCRB CDR3s were moderately but significantly shorter in every one of the four CD4+ subsets.

Turning to this clone: Its antigen is undetermined.

The entirety of the isolated RNA underwent reverse transcription, so expressed TCRB transcripts were sequenced. Clones were read by immunoSEQ multiplex PCR, and TCRdb kept only the in-frame ones, dropping some. In the table there are about 140,000 clones, 9.5% to 10% of which are singletons. CDR3 length equals 16 residues. With 4 bases clipped from V and 4 bases from J, the junction kept 9 bases outside the gene matches. Germline V gives CDR1 MNHEY, CDR2 SVGAGI. The J gene is TRBJ2-3, the V gene TRBV6-5; 9 bases match TRBD2. This sequence originates from a woman between 40 and 55 years old in good health. The sequencing input was central memory CD4+ T cells from blood. The CDR3 sequence: CASSLGWGGGADTQYF. The DNA for the CDR3 is TGTGCCAGCAGTTTAGGGTGGGGCGGGGGGGCAGATACGCAGTATTTT.